A selection of T cell receptor beta chains follows, all from one sample in a study of T cell responses to AZD1222 COVID-19 vaccine. This table comes from immunoSEQ multiplex PCR, and its TCRdb copy is limited to in-frame clones, with some not included. The data contain nearly 80,000 clones, over 75% of them singletons. The source material was peripheral blood, sampled on day 0 of AZD1222 vaccination. All receptors come from an adult in good health. CDR3s include the opening cysteine and the closing phenylalanine or tryptophan. The order of the fields is clone size, V gene, D gene, CDR3 length, J gene, CDR3 protein, CDR3 DNA. D genes are given only for firm matches. Clone size is stated in some rows and not others, as once, few, many or a class when expanded.

>NA|TRBV28|NA|14|TRBJ1-4
CASSLGGLGEKLFF
TGTGCCAGCAGTTTGGGGGGTTTAGGCGAAAAACTGTTTTTT
>NA|TRBV24-1|TRBD1|14|TRBJ2-1
CATSDYTQGAEQFF
TGTGCCACCAGTGATTATACACAGGGGGCGGAGCAGTTCTTC
>NA|TRBV12-1|NA|18|TRBJ2-3
CASSGPSRLADSTDTQYF
TGTGCCAGCAGTGGACCGTCCCGACTAGCGGATAGCACAGATACGCAGTATTTT
>NA|TRBV27|TRBD1|14|TRBJ2-7
CASSTRQGIYEQYF
TGTGCCAGCAGTACCCGACAGGGTATCTACGAGCAGTACTTC
>NA|TRBV5-5|NA|15|TRBJ1-1
CASSLEAGLNTEAFF
TGTGCCAGCAGCTTGGAGGCCGGACTGAACACTGAAGCTTTCTTT
>NA|TRBV2|NA|12|TRBJ2-1
CASKSQGNEQFF
TGTGCCAGCAAGTCTCAGGGGAATGAGCAGTTCTTC
>few|TRBV9|TRBD2|15|TRBJ2-7
CASSVAAGATYEQYF
TGTGCCAGCAGCGTAGCAGCGGGAGCGACCTACGAGCAGTACTTC
>NA|TRBV7-9|NA|15|TRBJ1-3
CASSLETLSGNTIYF
TGTGCCAGCAGCTTAGAGACATTGTCTGGAAACACCATATATTTT
>NA|TRBV7-9|NA|15|TRBJ2-3
CASSLGGDRTDTQYF
TGTGCCAGCAGCTTAGGAGGGGATAGGACAGATACGCAGTATTTT
>NA|TRBV18|NA|13|TRBJ2-3
CASSLRPRDTQYF
TGTGCCAGCTCGCTTCGTCCCAGGGATACGCAGTATTTT
>NA|TRBV19|NA|11|TRBJ1-2
CAIDGGYGYTF
TGTGCCATCGACGGAGGGTATGGCTACACCTTC
>NA|TRBV9|NA|14|TRBJ2-3
CASSRLPSTDTQYF
TGTGCCAGCAGCCGGTTACCCAGCACAGATACGCAGTATTTT
>NA|TRBV18|TRBD1|14|TRBJ1-5
CASSQGTGEQPQHF
TGTGCCAGCTCACAGGGGACAGGGGAACAGCCCCAGCATTTT
>NA|TRBV20-1|NA|11|TRBJ1-1
CSAWGAGRAFF
TGCAGTGCGTGGGGGGCAGGGAGAGCTTTCTTT
>NA|TRBV10-1|NA|15|TRBJ2-4
CASSDGSLAKNIQYF
TGCGCCAGCAGTGATGGCAGTTTAGCCAAAAACATTCAGTACTTC
>NA|TRBV7-9|TRBD1|16|TRBJ1-3
CASSSSGTGAGNTIYF
TGTGCCAGCAGCTCATCCGGGACAGGGGCTGGAAACACCATATATTTT
>NA|TRBV30|TRBD1|14|TRBJ1-2
CAWSVATGIMGYTF
TGTGCCTGGAGTGTAGCGACAGGGATAATGGGCTACACCTTC
>NA|TRBV5-4|NA|12|TRBJ2-2
CASSSTVGELFF
TGTGCCAGCAGCTCGACCGTCGGGGAGCTGTTTTTT
>NA|TRBV19|NA|16|TRBJ2-1
CASSIGDQPIYNEQFF
TGTGCCAGTAGTATCGGCGACCAGCCAATCTACAATGAGCAGTTCTTC
>once|TRBV29-1|TRBD2|16|TRBJ2-3
CSVEGLAGVDTDTQYF
TGCAGCGTTGAAGGTTTAGCGGGGGTGGATACAGATACGCAGTATTTT
>once|TRBV11-3|NA|14|TRBJ1-1
CASSLSSGAAEAFF
TGTGCCAGCAGCTTAAGCTCCGGGGCCGCTGAAGCTTTCTTT
>NA|TRBV6-5|NA|13|TRBJ2-1
CASRLGRSNEQFF
TGTGCCAGCAGACTGGGGAGGTCCAATGAGCAGTTCTTC
>NA|TRBV27|TRBD1|13|TRBJ1-2
CASSLWTGAGYTF
TGTGCCAGCAGTTTATGGACAGGGGCCGGCTACACCTTC
>once|TRBV19|TRBD2|17|TRBJ2-5
CASRLRGDYLAEETQYF
TGTGCCAGTAGACTAAGAGGGGACTACTTAGCCGAAGAGACCCAGTACTTC
>NA|TRBV14|NA|13|TRBJ2-5
CASSRGQQETQYF
TGTGCCAGCAGCCGTGGACAGCAAGAGACCCAGTACTTC
>NA|TRBV5-1|NA|15|TRBJ1-3
CASKPWAGTGNTIYF
TGCGCCAGCAAGCCGTGGGCAGGGACTGGAAACACCATATATTTT
>NA|TRBV7-9|TRBD2|15|TRBJ2-2
CASTKSGKNTGELFF
TGTGCCAGCACCAAGAGCGGGAAAAACACCGGGGAGCTGTTTTTT
>NA|TRBV6-5|NA|15|TRBJ1-6
CASSYGAGHNSPLHF
TGTGCCAGCAGTTACGGAGCCGGCCATAATTCACCCCTCCACTTT
>NA|TRBV27|TRBD2|14|TRBJ2-7
CASSSSGSAYEQYF
TGTGCCAGCAGTTCTAGCGGGAGCGCCTACGAGCAGTACTTC
>once|TRBV7-8|NA|14|TRBJ1-4
CASSPRRLNEKLFF
TGTGCCAGCAGCCCCCGTCGGCTTAATGAAAAACTGTTTTTT
>NA|TRBV4-1|NA|14|TRBJ2-3
CASSQDRAGDTQYF
TGCGCCAGCAGCCAAGATAGGGCGGGTGATACGCAGTATTTT
>few|TRBV2|NA|15|TRBJ1-5
CASSELVSGNQPQHF
TGTGCCAGCAGTGAATTAGTGTCCGGCAATCAGCCCCAGCATTTT
>NA|TRBV15|NA|17|TRBJ1-1
CATSRDGDGFSNTEAFF
TGTGCCACCAGCAGAGATGGGGACGGCTTTTCGAACACTGAAGCTTTCTTT
>few|TRBV5-1|TRBD2|15|TRBJ2-7
CASSLLAGEVYEQYF
TGCGCCAGCAGCTTATTAGCGGGGGAGGTCTACGAGCAGTACTTC
>NA|TRBV30|NA|16|TRBJ1-2
CAWSVRAWAAAYGYTF
TGTGCCTGGAGTGTACGTGCCTGGGCAGCGGCCTATGGCTACACCTTC
>NA|TRBV3-1/TRBV3-2|NA|14|TRBJ1-5
CASSSFTNNQPQHF
TGTGCCAGCAGCTCCTTCACCAACAATCAGCCCCAGCATTTT
>NA|TRBV19|NA|13|TRBJ1-5
CASSIQVDQPQHF
TGTGCCAGTAGTATACAGGTGGATCAGCCCCAGCATTTT
>once|TRBV4-1|NA|15|TRBJ1-5
CASSPRQERNQPQHF
TGCGCCAGCAGCCCGAGACAGGAACGCAATCAGCCCCAGCATTTT
>NA|TRBV5-1|TRBD1|14|TRBJ1-2
CASSLAQGARGYTF
TGCGCCAGCAGCTTGGCTCAGGGGGCACGGGGCTACACCTTC
>NA|TRBV5-1|TRBD1|16|TRBJ1-2
CASSLDDRVENYGYTF
TGCGCCAGCAGCTTGGATGACAGGGTCGAAAACTATGGCTACACCTTC
>few|TRBV19|NA|13|TRBJ2-1
CASSLGSYNEQFF
TGTGCCAGTAGTCTCGGCTCCTACAATGAGCAGTTCTTC
>NA|TRBV18|NA|15|TRBJ1-2
CASSPTGGAGYGYTF
TGTGCCAGCTCACCTACGGGGGGCGCTGGCTATGGCTACACCTTC
>NA|TRBV4-1|TRBD1|18|TRBJ1-3
CASSQVRLGQGPGNTIYF
TGCGCCAGCAGCCAAGTTCGGTTGGGACAGGGCCCTGGAAACACCATATATTTT
>NA|TRBV4-2|NA|17|TRBJ2-1
CASSRMEDGSSYNEQFF
TGTGCCAGCAGCCGAATGGAGGACGGGAGCTCCTACAATGAGCAGTTCTTC
>once|TRBV9|TRBD2|16|TRBJ2-3
CASSGSLAGVTDTQYF
TGTGCCAGCAGCGGATCACTAGCGGGAGTAACAGATACGCAGTATTTT
>NA|TRBV7-8|NA|12|TRBJ1-5
CASSLDLGPQHF
TGTGCCAGCAGCTTAGATTTAGGGCCCCAGCATTTT
>NA|TRBV5-6|NA|14|TRBJ1-1
CASSLEGENTEAFF
TGTGCCAGCAGCTTGGAAGGGGAGAACACTGAAGCTTTCTTT
>NA|TRBV2|TRBD1|15|TRBJ1-5
CASSEGGQGQGPQHF
TGTGCCAGCAGTGAAGGGGGACAGGGCCAGGGGCCCCAGCATTTT
>few|TRBV18|TRBD2|13|TRBJ2-3
CASSPLGGDTQYF
TGTGCCAGCTCACCTCTCGGGGGGGATACGCAGTATTTT
>once|TRBV5-6|NA|16|TRBJ2-7
CASSLNPRTGFYEQYF
TGTGCCAGCAGCTTGAACCCCAGAACAGGGTTCTACGAGCAGTACTTC
>NA|TRBV18|NA|13|TRBJ1-5
CASSLLHDQPQHF
TGTGCCAGCTCACTTCTCCATGATCAACCCCAGCATTTT